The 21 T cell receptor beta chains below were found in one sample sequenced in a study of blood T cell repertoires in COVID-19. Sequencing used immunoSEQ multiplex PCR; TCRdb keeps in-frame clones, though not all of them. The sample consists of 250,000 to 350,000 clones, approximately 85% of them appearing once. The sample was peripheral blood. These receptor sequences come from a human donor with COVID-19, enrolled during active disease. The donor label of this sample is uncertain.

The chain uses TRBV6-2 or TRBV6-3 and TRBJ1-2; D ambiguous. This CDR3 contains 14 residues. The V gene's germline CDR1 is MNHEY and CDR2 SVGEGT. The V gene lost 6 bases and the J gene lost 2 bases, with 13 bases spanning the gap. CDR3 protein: CASSPNLRNYGYTF. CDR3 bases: TGTGCCAGCAGCCCTAATTTGAGGAACTATGGCTACACCTTC.

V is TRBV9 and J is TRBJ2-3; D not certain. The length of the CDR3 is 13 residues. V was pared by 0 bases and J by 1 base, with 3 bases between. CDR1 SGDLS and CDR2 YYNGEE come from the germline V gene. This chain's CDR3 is CASSVGGTDTQYF. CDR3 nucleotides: TGTGCCAGCAGCGTAGGAGGCACAGATACGCAGTATTTT.

The DNA of the CDR3 is TGTGCCAGCAGTTACGGGACTAGCGGTACTTACAATGAGCAGTTCTTC. Encoded protein: CASSYGTSGTYNEQFF. The chain links TRBV6-2 or TRBV6-3 to TRBJ2-1; 11 bases align to TRBD2. Trimming took 2 bases from V and 4 from J; bases not matched to a gene: 4. The CDR3 length is 16 residues. Germline V gene data show CDR1 as MNHEY and CDR2 as SVGEGT.

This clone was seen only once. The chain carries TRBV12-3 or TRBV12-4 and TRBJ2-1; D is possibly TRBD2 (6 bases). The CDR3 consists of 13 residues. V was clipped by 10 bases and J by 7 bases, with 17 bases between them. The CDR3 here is CATTGVERNEQFF. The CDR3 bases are TGTGCCACCACGGGAGTGGAGCGGAATGAGCAGTTCTTC.

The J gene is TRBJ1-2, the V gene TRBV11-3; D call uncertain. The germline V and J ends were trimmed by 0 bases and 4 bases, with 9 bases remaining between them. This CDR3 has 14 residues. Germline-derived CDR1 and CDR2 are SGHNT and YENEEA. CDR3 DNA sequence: TGTGCCAGCAGCTTAGAAATCCAGGCCTATGGCTACACCTTC. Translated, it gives CASSLEIQAYGYTF.

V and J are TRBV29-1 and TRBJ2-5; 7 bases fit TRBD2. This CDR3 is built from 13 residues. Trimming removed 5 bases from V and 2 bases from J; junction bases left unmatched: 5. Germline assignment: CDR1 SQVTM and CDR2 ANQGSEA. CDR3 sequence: CSVQTGGQETQYF. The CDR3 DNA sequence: TGCAGCGTTCAAACGGGGGGTCAAGAGACCCAGTACTTC.

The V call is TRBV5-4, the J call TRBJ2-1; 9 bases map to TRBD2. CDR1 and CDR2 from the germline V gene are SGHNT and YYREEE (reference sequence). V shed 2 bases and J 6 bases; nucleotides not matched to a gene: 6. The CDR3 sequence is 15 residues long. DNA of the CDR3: TGTGCCAGCAGCTTTAGCGGGAGCTTGAGCAATGAGCAGTTCTTC. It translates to CASSFSGSLSNEQFF. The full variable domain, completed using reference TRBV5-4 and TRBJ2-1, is ETGVTQSPTHLIKTRGQQVTLRCSSQSGHNTVSWYQQALGQGPQFIFQYYREEENGRGNFPPRFSGLQFPNYSSELNVNALELDDSALYLCASSFSGSLSNEQFFGPGTRLTVL.

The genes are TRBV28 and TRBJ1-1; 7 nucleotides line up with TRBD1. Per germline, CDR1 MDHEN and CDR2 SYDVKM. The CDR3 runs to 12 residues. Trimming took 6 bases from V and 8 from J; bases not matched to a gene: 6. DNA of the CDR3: TGTGCCAGCAGGCCGGGACAGCTAGAAGCTTTCTTT. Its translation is CASRPGQLEAFF.

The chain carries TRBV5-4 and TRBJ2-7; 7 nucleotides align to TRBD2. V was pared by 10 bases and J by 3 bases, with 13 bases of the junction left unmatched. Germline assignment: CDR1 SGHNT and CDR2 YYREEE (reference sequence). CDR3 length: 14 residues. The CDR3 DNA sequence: TGTGCCGGATCCACGGGCGGGAGAAACTACGAGCAGTACTTC. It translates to CAGSTGGRNYEQYF.

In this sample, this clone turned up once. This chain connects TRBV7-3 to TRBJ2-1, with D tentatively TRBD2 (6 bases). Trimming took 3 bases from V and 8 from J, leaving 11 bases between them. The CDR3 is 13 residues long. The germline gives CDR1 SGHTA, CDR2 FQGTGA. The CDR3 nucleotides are TGTGCCAGCAGCTTTACTCGGGAGTATGAGCAGTTCTTC. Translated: CASSFTREYEQFF.

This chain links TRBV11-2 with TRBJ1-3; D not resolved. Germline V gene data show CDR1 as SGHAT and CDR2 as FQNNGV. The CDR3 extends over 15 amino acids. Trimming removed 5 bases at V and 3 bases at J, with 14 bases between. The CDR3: CASSPDRVFGNTIYF. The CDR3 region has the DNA TGTGCCAGCAGCCCAGATCGGGTATTTGGAAACACCATATATTTT. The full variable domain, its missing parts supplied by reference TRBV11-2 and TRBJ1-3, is EAGVAQSPRYKIIEKRQSVAFWCNPISGHATLYWYQQILGQGPKLLIQFQNNGVVDDSQLPKDRFSAERLKGVDSTLKIQPAKLEDSAVYLCASSPDRVFGNTIYFGEGSWLTVV.

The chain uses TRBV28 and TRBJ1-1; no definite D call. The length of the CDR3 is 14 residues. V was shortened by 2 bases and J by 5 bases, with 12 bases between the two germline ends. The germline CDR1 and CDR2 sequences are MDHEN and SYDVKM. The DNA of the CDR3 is TGTGCCAGCAGTTTAGCGGTTGTCGAAACTGAAGCTTTCTTT. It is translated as CASSLAVVETEAFF.

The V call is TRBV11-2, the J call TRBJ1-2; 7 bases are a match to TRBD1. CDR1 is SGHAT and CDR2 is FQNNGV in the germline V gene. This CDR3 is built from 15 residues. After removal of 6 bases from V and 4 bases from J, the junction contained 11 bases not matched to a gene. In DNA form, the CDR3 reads TGTGCCAGCAGATTCGGGACAGCCTTCGGCTATGGCTACACCTTC. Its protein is CASRFGTAFGYGYTF.

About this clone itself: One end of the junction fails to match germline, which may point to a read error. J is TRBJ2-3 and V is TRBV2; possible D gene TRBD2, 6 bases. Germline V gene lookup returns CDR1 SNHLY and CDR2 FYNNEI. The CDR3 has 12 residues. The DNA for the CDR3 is TGTGCCACCAGTGCGCGGGAACGTACGCAGTATTTT. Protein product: CATSARERTQYF.

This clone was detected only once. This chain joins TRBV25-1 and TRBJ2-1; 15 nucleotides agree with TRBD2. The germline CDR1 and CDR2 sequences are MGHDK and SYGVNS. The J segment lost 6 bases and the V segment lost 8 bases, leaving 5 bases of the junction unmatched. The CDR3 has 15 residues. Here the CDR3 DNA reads TGTGCCAGCCCCGAGGGACTAGCGGGAGGCAATGAGCAGTTCTTC. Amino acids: CASPEGLAGGNEQFF.

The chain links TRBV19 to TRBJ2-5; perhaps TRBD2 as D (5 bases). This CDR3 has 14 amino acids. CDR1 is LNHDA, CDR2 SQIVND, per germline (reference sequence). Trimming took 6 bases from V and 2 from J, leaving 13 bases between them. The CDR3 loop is CASRGLRGQETQYF. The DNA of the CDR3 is TGTGCCAGTAGAGGGCTCCGGGGTCAAGAGACCCAGTACTTC. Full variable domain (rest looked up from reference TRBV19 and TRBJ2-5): DGGITQSPKYLFRKEGQNVTLSCEQNLNHDAMYWYRQDPGQGLRLIYYSQIVNDFQKGDIAEGYSVSREKKESFPLTVTSAQKNPTAFYLCASRGLRGQETQYFGPGTRLLVL.

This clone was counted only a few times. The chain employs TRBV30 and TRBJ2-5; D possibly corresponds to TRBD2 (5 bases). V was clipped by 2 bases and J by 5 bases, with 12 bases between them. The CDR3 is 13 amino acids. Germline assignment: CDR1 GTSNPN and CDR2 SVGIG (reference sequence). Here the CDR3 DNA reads TGTGCCTGGAGTATCTTGAGGGTGGAGACCCAGTACTTC. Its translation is CAWSILRVETQYF.

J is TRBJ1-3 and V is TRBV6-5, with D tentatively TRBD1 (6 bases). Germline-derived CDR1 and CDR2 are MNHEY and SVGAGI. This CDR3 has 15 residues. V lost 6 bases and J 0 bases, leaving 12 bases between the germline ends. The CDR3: CASSTGLSSGNTIYF. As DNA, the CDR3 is TGTGCCAGCAGCACAGGGCTGAGCTCTGGAAACACCATATATTTT.

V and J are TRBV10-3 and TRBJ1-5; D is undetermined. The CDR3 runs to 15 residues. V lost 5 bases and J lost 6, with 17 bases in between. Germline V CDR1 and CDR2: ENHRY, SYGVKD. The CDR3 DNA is TGTGCCATCAGTAACACGGACGGGGTAGGTCAGCCCCAGCATTTT. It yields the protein CAISNTDGVGQPQHF.

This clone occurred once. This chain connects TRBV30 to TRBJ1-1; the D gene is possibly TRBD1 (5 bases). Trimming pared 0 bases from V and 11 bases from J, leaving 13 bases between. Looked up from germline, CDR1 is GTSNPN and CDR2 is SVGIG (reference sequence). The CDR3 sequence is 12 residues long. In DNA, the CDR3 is TGTGCCTGGAGTGTGGGGGGACGGGCGGCTTTCTTT. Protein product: CAWSVGGRAAFF.

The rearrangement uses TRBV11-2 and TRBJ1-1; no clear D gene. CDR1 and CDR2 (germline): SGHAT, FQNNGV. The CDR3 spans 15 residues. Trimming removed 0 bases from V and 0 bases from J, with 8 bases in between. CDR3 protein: CASSLDPEMNTEAFF. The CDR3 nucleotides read TGTGCCAGCAGCTTAGATCCGGAGATGAACACTGAAGCTTTCTTT. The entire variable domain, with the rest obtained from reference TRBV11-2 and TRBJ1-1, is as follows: EAGVAQSPRYKIIEKRQSVAFWCNPISGHATLYWYQQILGQGPKLLIQFQNNGVVDDSQLPKDRFSAERLKGVDSTLKIQPAKLEDSAVYLCASSLDPEMNTEAFFGQGTRLTVV.